This T cell receptor (beta chain) was obtained from a study of cytomegalovirus exposure and HLA in healthy donors. For this clone: Its antigen is undetermined.

V was clipped by 0 bases and J by 0 bases, with 8 bases between them. The germline V gene encodes CDR1 GTSNPN and CDR2 SVGIG (reference sequence). The CDR3 is 14 residues long. The PCR was carried out with 60 Vbeta primers and 13 Jbeta primers. TCRdb keeps only in-frame clones here, not all; method: immunoSEQ multiplex PCR. The sample holds around 100,000 clones. Study-level findings and limits: Most TCR beta V segments were productive about 90% or about 30% of the time in an earlier analysis. Clonal expansion was found to be greater in HLA-associated TCR beta chains than in equally common others in a later analysis. Reportedly, cytomegalovirus status was diagnosed with high sensitivity and specificity.

The chain uses TRBV30 and TRBJ2-5; D gene uncertain. This receptor was obtained from a man aged 30 to 45 in good health and CMV-seronegative. Sequencing was carried out using PBMCs. The chain's CDR3 is CAWSVLSNQETQYF. In DNA form, the CDR3 reads TGTGCCTGGAGTGTACTATCCAACCAAGAGACCCAGTACTTC. Full variable domain (remainder filled in from reference TRBV30 and TRBJ2-5): SQTIHQWPATLVQPVGSPLSLECTVEGTSNPNLYWYRQAAGRGLQLLFYSVGIGQISSEVPQNLSASRPQDRQFILSSKKLLLSDSGFYLCAWSVLSNQETQYFGPGTRLLVL.